The 26 T cell receptor beta chains in this list originate from one sample, sequenced in a study of CXCR3-negative and CXCR3-positive naive CD8 T cells. The libraries of TRB cDNA were constructed through 5' RACE using UMI labels. TCRdb reworked the 5' RACE reads into one entry per CDR3 protein, no DNA. The sample table sets out around 140,000 distinct CDR3 sequences. Input material: naive CXCR3- CD8+ T cells from blood. Subset specified: CD45RO-CCR7+CD27+CD95- naive CD8+ T cells lacking CXCR3 (TNR3-). The receptors originated from a human donor in good health. Some clones in this sample may be carry-over from other donors' samples.

This chain uses TRBV6-2 or TRBV6-3 with TRBJ2-7; TCRdb lists TRBD1, though no DNA is available to test this call. Germline values: CDR1 MNHEY, CDR2 SVGEGT. The CDR3 runs 11 residues. The CDR3 sequence is CASMSGYEQYF.

The chain has TRBV15 and TRBJ2-3; TCRdb's D call of TRBD1 is untestable without DNA. There are 13 residues in the CDR3. Germline-derived CDR1 and CDR2 are LNHNV and YYDKDF (reference sequence). The CDR3 sequence: CATKRGRTDTQYF.

The V call is TRBV29-1, the J call TRBJ2-7; absent DNA, TCRdb's TRBD1 call cannot be checked. CDR1 and CDR2 from the germline V gene are SQVTM and ANQGSEA. The CDR3 consists of 13 residues. CDR3 in amino acids: CSVEGGATYEQYF.

V is TRBV11-3 and J is TRBJ2-7; as DNA is missing, the TRBD2 call by TCRdb cannot be tested. Looked up from germline, CDR1 is SGHNT and CDR2 is YENEEA. The CDR3 covers 14 residues. The CDR3 sequence is CASSKTSGSYEQYF.

The chain carries TRBV9 and TRBJ1-3; TCRdb's D gene call, TRBD1, goes unchecked for lack of DNA. The length of the CDR3 is 15 residues. Germline V gene sequence: CDR1 SGDLS, CDR2 YYNGEE. CDR3 region: CASSATGSSGNTIYF. Full variable domain (outside the CDR3, taken from reference TRBV9 and TRBJ1-3): DSGVTQTPKHLITATGQRVTLRCSPRSGDLSVYWYQQSLDQGLQFLIQYYNGEERAKGNILERFSAQQFPDLHSELNLSSLELGDSALYFCASSATGSSGNTIYFGEGSWLTVV.

The chain has TRBV6-5 and TRBJ1-2; the TCRdb D gene call, TRBD1, has no DNA to confirm it. From germline, CDR1 is MNHEY and CDR2 SVGAGI. This CDR3 has 16 residues. This CDR3 reads CASSYGTGTARYGYTF.

The chain is built from TRBV6-6 and TRBJ2-5; there is no DNA to check the TCRdb D call of TRBD1. Germline values: CDR1 MNHNY, CDR2 SVGAGI (reference sequence). The CDR3 runs to 14 residues. CDR3 residues: CASSYEGQEETQYF.

The chain has TRBV7-9 and TRBJ1-1; TCRdb proposes TRBD1, but this gene call is untestable without DNA. CDR3 length: 13 amino acids. The germline CDR1 and CDR2 sequences are SEHNR and FQNEAQ (reference sequence). CDR3: CASSSGANTEAFF.

The chain joins TRBV7-6 to TRBJ2-7; lacking DNA, the TRBD1 call made by TCRdb goes unchecked. Germline CDR1 SGHVS, CDR2 FNYEAQ. CDR3 length: 13 amino acids. CDR3: CASSFRDTYEQYF.

The V call is TRBV5-1, the J call TRBJ2-2; there is no DNA to check the TCRdb D call of TRBD1. The CDR3 is made up of 15 amino acids. CDR1 is SGHRS and CDR2 is YFSETQ in the germline V gene. CDR3: CASSLGDTSTGELFF.

The gene calls are TRBV7-9 and TRBJ2-1; the TRBD1 assignment by TCRdb is unverifiable without DNA. The CDR3 is made up of 14 amino acids. Germline CDR1 SEHNR, CDR2 FQNEAQ (reference sequence). This CDR3 is CASSWGYSAGEQFF.

The V call is TRBV27, the J call TRBJ2-7. This CDR3 has 14 amino acids. Germline lookup yields CDR1 MNHEY and CDR2 SMNVEV (reference sequence). This CDR3 is CASSFGIGLYEQYF.

The gene calls are TRBV29-1 and TRBJ1-3. Germline V gives CDR1 SQVTM, CDR2 ANQGSEA. CDR3 length: 13 residues. CDR3 residues: CSVEGWPGNTIYF.

The chain uses TRBV20-1 and TRBJ2-5. The CDR3 extends over 18 amino acids. Looked up from germline, CDR1 is DFQATT and CDR2 is SNEGSKA (reference sequence). This CDR3 reads CSADPTSRLGRGQETQYF.

CDR3 region: CASSIPFRGINEQYF. The genes are TRBV28 and TRBJ2-7; TCRdb names TRBD1, which stays unverified in the absence of DNA. The CDR3 contains 15 residues. Germline-derived CDR1 and CDR2 are MDHEN and SYDVKM.

The chain is built from TRBV28 and TRBJ2-7. CDR3 length: 12 amino acids. Germline CDR1 is MDHEN and CDR2 is SYDVKM. The CDR3 loop reads CASSFDGYEQYF. Variable domain in full (rest from reference TRBV28 and TRBJ2-7): DVKVTQSSRYLVKRTGEKVFLECVQDMDHENMFWYRQDPGLGLRLIYFSYDVKMKEKGDIPEGYSVSREKKERFSLILESASTNQTSMYLCASSFDGYEQYFGPGTRLTVT.

This chain links TRBV18 with TRBJ2-7; TCRdb proposes TRBD1, but this gene call is untestable without DNA. The length of the CDR3 is 16 residues. Germline V gene sequence: CDR1 KGHSH, CDR2 LQKENI. The CDR3 here is CASSPPDRKASYEQYF.

The chain carries TRBV29-1 and TRBJ2-1; TCRdb returns TRBD1, unconfirmable since there is no DNA. The CDR3 has 16 amino acids. Germline CDR1 reads SQVTM; CDR2 reads ANQGSEA. This CDR3 reads CSVDYREGSSYNEQFF.

The V and J genes are TRBV27 and TRBJ1-5. The CDR3 is made up of 13 amino acids. CDR1 and CDR2 (germline): MNHEY, SMNVEV (reference sequence). This CDR3 reads CASSLSHGQPQHF.

The chain combines TRBV7-9 with TRBJ2-3. The length of the CDR3 is 14 residues. Germline V gene lookup returns CDR1 SEHNR and CDR2 FQNEAQ (reference sequence). CDR3: CASSFVVAPDTQYF.

The chain recombines TRBV5-5 with TRBJ2-5; TCRdb names TRBD1, which stays unverified in the absence of DNA. Germline V gene data show CDR1 as SGHKS and CDR2 as YYEKEE (reference sequence). The CDR3 has 16 amino acids. Here the CDR3 reads CASSIGTLPYQETQYF.

The rearrangement links TRBV20-1 to TRBJ2-7; TCRdb selects TRBD2, and the lack of DNA leaves this call unchecked. Germline V gene sequence: CDR1 DFQATT, CDR2 SNEGSKA (reference sequence). The CDR3 extends over 14 amino acids. Here the CDR3 reads CSAYGTSGTYEQYF.

The V gene is TRBV29-1, the J gene TRBJ2-1; TCRdb's D call of TRBD1 is untestable without DNA. This CDR3 spans 14 amino acids. Germline V gives CDR1 SQVTM, CDR2 ANQGSEA. The CDR3 sequence is CSGLQGSSYNEQFF.

The chain carries TRBV20-1 and TRBJ2-2; TCRdb's assignment of TRBD1 cannot be checked, as there is no DNA. The CDR3 runs 16 residues. Germline-derived CDR1 and CDR2 are DFQATT and SNEGSKA (reference sequence). This CDR3 reads CSARSPGAGDTGELFF.

The chain combines TRBV25-1 with TRBJ1-4; TCRdb's D call, TRBD1, is unchecked because there is no DNA. The CDR3 runs 16 residues. CDR1 and CDR2 from the germline V gene are MGHDK and SYGVNS. The CDR3 region is CASSELVSGGDEKLFF.

The gene calls are TRBV7-9 and TRBJ1-4; TCRdb selects TRBD1, and the lack of DNA leaves this call unchecked. Germline V CDR1 and CDR2: SEHNR, FQNEAQ (reference sequence). The CDR3 has 12 residues. CDR3 in amino acids: CASSLRQDRLFF. Drawing the rest from reference TRBV7-9 and TRBJ1-4, the complete variable domain is DTGVSQNPRHKITKRGQNVTFRCDPISEHNRLYWYRQTLGQGPEFLTYFQNEAQLEKSRLLSDRFSAERPKGSFSTLEIQRTEQGDSAMYLCASSLRQDRLFFGSGTQLSVL.